This TCR beta chain emerged from a study of blood T cell repertoires in COVID-19. The wider study: Samples taken during acute and convalescent COVID-19 were collected in the United States, Italy and Spain. PBMCs, B-cell-depleted T cells, or T cells were the source of the cDNA or gDNA that made up the material.

In terms of age and location, participants ranged from roughly 18 to 90 years and lived in about two dozen US areas. This table comes from immunoSEQ multiplex PCR, and its TCRdb copy is limited to in-frame clones, with some not included. The sample lists roughly 430,000 clones; more than 70% were seen once. V lost 11 bases and J 4 bases, leaving 15 bases between the germline ends. Germline assignment: CDR1 LNHDA and CDR2 SQIVND (reference sequence). The CDR3 is 13 residues long. In this sample, this clone turned up once. The chain links TRBV19 to TRBJ2-1; D is possibly TRBD1 (6 bases). The receptor was isolated from a woman under 30 who had been exposed to COVID-19. Material: PBMCs or T cells enriched from blood (not recorded which). The CDR3 region has the DNA TGTGCCCTTGACAGGACAGAATACAATGAGCAGTTCTTC. This sequence encodes CALDRTEYNEQFF.